A selection of T cell receptor beta chains follows, all from one sample in a study of tumor-infiltrating lymphocytes in localized non-small cell lung cancer. Sequencing was performed with immunoSEQ multiplex PCR; in TCRdb, only in-frame clones are kept and a portion is missing. The sample yields approximately 17,000 clones, approximately 84% seen once. Sequencing was done on a sample of lung tumor tissue. These receptors came from a human donor with non-small cell lung cancer. Both conserved end residues are part of each CDR3. The order of the fields is CDR3 protein, V gene.

CDR3aa: CASSYQWNTEAFF
v_gene: TRBV6-5

CDR3aa: CATSLPRGFAGELFF
v_gene: TRBV15

CDR3aa: CASAQGIRVHEQFF
v_gene: TRBV5-5

CDR3aa: CATSSPGLAGYEQYF
v_gene: TRBV15

CDR3aa: CASTIDTTSYEQYF
v_gene: TRBV10-2

CDR3aa: CASSHPGHYHYEQYF
v_gene: TRBV5-6

CDR3aa: CATSRGKGQPQHF
v_gene: TRBV15

CDR3aa: CATSREGAGGKETQYF
v_gene: TRBV15

CDR3aa: CASSHGLASDTQYF
v_gene: TRBV4-3

CDR3aa: CASSFSLGANEKLFF
v_gene: TRBV7-8

CDR3aa: CASSPGTGCYEQYF
v_gene: TRBV7-8

CDR3aa: CASSLLRTGDTQYF
v_gene: TRBV5-1

CDR3aa: CASSLDETQYF
v_gene: TRBV5-1

CDR3aa: CASSQNDRGKQNIQYF
v_gene: TRBV4-1

CDR3aa: CASSLLGDRNNSPLHF
v_gene: TRBV5-5

CDR3aa: CASSTSGSTDTQYF
v_gene: TRBV19

CDR3aa: CSAYPLEKLFF
v_gene: TRBV20-1

CDR3aa: CASSPREGGTETQYF
v_gene: TRBV27

CDR3aa: CASRKTSGGTGELFF
v_gene: TRBV7-8

CDR3aa: CASSLRGTRTDTQYF
v_gene: TRBV7-2

CDR3aa: CASRSRGSSSGANVLTF
v_gene: TRBV11-2

CDR3aa: CSARKEWQFF
v_gene: TRBV20-1

CDR3aa: CASSLGDRGHNEQFF
v_gene: TRBV5-4

CDR3aa: CASSVGAHLTDTQYF
v_gene: TRBV9

CDR3aa: CASSRGPGNTIYF
v_gene: TRBV7-8

CDR3aa: CASSPPHGQETQYF
v_gene: TRBV18

CDR3aa: CASSFLQGGYGYTF
v_gene: TRBV7-2

CDR3aa: CAWSVFSGTGQPQHF
v_gene: TRBV30

CDR3aa: CASNLAGALSYEQYF
v_gene: TRBV6-1

CDR3aa: CASSPTMTSPYGYTF
v_gene: TRBV4-2

CDR3aa: CASSFWGQGFYEQYF
v_gene: TRBV5-1

CDR3aa: CSASTDNEQFF
v_gene: TRBV20-1

CDR3aa: CASRLNTEAFF
v_gene: TRBV7-8

CDR3aa: CASSEARRGGVGQYF
v_gene: TRBV6-1

CDR3aa: CASSLSGSQGADTQYF
v_gene: TRBV5-1

CDR3aa: CASSFRGETGELFF
v_gene: TRBV11-1

CDR3aa: CASSEVRSGNTIYF
v_gene: TRBV10-1

CDR3aa: CASSLLAGVRGELFF
v_gene: TRBV27

CDR3aa: CASSSGGGSAETQYF
v_gene: TRBV7-7

CDR3aa: CASSIWQNYNEQLMEQFF
v_gene: TRBV19

CDR3aa: CASSWGAGAVGTEAFF
v_gene: TRBV9

CDR3aa: CASSQRDSFLSYEQYF
v_gene: TRBV4-1

CDR3aa: CASSLPAAGGGTEAFF
v_gene: TRBV7-8

CDR3aa: CASSIRGGQDTQYF
v_gene: TRBV9

CDR3aa: CASSLLAGAYNEQFF
v_gene: TRBV19

CDR3aa: CASRGVTEAFF
v_gene: TRBV4-2

CDR3aa: CASSSGRPAMETQYF
v_gene: TRBV6-5

CDR3aa: CATSRGQGGEPQHF
v_gene: TRBV15

CDR3aa: CASSITANVGGYGYTF
v_gene: TRBV19

CDR3aa: CASSLMPPTNSYNEQFF
v_gene: TRBV7-2

CDR3aa: CAISVKQVGYEQYF
v_gene: TRBV10-3